The source of this TCR beta chain is a study of cytomegalovirus exposure and HLA in healthy donors. Findings and caveats of the study: Judged likely to be a sequencing artifact was a cluster of highly shared sequence variants.

The PCR had 60 Vbeta and 13 Jbeta primers. Using immunoSEQ multiplex PCR, the repertoire was profiled, and TCRdb retains in-frame clones only, with some absent. This sample has approximately 160,000 clones, with 68% found just once. This clone appeared once. Its antigen is currently unknown. Because the CDR3's place on the DNA is in doubt, the DNA is left out and the CDR3 is given as listed by TCRdb. The CDR3 length equals 14 residues, ends included. Germline CDR1 is LNHDA and CDR2 is SQIVND (reference sequence). The sample was PBMCs. This rearrangement joins TRBV19 to TRBJ1-1; TRBD1 reflects the table's D call only, with no check against the DNA. The sequence derives from a woman under 30 in good health and CMV-seropositive. Here the CDR3 reads CASSKFGLGTETFF.